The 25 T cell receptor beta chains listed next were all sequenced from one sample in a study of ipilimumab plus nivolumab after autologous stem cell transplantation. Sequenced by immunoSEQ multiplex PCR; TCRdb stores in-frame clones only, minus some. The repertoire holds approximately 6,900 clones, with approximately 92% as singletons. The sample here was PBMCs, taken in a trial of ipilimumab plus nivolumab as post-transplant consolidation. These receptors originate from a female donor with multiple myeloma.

CDR3 sequence reads: CASQDRTDTQYF. CDR3 coding DNA: TGTGCCAGCCAGGATCGGACAGATACGCAGTATTTT. The V call is TRBV6-1, the J call TRBJ2-3; D gene unclear. Germline CDR1 MNHNS, CDR2 SASEGT. V dropped 8 bases and J dropped 3 bases, with 9 bases sitting between them. CDR3 size: 12 residues.

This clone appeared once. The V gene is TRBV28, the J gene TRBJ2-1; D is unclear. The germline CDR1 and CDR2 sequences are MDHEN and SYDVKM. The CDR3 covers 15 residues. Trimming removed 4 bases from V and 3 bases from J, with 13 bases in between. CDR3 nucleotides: TGTGCCAGCAGTTCCGGTATGGGTTTCTACAATGAGCAGTTCTTC. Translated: CASSSGMGFYNEQFF.

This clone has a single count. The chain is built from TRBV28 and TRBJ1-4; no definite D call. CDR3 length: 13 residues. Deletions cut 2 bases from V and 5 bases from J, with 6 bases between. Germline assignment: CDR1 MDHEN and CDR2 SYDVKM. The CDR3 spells CASSLAQNEKLFF. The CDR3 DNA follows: TGTGCCAGCAGTTTAGCACAGAATGAAAAACTGTTTTTT.

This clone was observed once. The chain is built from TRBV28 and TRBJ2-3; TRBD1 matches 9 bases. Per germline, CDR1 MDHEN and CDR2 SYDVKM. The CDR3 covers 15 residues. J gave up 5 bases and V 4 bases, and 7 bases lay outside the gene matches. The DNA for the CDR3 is TGTGCCAGCAGTTGGGGACAGGGATTGGGAGATACGCAGTATTTT. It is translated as CASSWGQGLGDTQYF.

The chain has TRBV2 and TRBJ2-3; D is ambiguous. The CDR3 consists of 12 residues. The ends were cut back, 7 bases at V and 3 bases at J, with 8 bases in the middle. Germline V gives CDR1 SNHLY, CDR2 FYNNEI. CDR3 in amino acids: CASNLATDTQYF. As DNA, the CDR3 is TGTGCCAGCAATTTGGCTACAGATACGCAGTATTTT.

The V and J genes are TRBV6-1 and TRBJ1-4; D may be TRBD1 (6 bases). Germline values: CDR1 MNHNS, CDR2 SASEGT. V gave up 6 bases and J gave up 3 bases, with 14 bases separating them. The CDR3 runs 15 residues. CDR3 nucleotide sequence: TGTGCCAGCAGGGGGGCGGGGAGGGCTAATGAAAAACTGTTTTTT. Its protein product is CASRGAGRANEKLFF.

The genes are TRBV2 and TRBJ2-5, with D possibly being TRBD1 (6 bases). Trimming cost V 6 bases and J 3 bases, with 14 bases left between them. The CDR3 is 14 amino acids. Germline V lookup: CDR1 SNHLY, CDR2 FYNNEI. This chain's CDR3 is CASSEDWTEETQYF. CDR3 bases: TGTGCCAGCAGCGAGGATTGGACAGAAGAGACCCAGTACTTC.

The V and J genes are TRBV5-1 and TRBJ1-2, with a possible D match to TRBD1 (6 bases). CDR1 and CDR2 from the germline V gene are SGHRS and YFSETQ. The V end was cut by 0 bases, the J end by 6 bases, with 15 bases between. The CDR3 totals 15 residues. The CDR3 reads CASSLGPGELDGYTF. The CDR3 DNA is TGCGCCAGCAGCTTGGGGCCAGGGGAGCTTGATGGCTACACCTTC.

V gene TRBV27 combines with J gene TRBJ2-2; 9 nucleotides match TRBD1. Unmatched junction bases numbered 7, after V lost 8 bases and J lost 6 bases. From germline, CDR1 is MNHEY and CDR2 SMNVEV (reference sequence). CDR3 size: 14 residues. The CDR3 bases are TGTGCCAGCCATACGACAGGGGGGTCCGGGGAGCTGTTTTTT. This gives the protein CASHTTGGSGELFF.

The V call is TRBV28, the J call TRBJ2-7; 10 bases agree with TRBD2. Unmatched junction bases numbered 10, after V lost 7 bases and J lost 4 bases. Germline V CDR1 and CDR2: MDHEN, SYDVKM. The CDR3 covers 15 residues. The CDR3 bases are TGTGCCAGCATCGAACCATCTAGCGGGAGTTACGAGCAGTACTTC. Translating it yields CASIEPSSGSYEQYF.

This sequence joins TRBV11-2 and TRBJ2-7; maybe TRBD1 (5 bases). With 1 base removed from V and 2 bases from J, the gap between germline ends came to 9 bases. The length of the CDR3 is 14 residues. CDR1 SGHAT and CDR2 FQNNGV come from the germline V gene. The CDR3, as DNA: TGTGCCAGCAGCTTAGTACCAGGGCCCTACGAGCAGTACTTC. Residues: CASSLVPGPYEQYF.

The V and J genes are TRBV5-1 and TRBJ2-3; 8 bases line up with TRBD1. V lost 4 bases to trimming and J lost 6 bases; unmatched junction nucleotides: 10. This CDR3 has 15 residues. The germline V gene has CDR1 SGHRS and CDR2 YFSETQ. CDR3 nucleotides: TGCGCCAGCAGCCCCACGACAGGGGCGGGGGATACGCAGTATTTT. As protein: CASSPTTGAGDTQYF.

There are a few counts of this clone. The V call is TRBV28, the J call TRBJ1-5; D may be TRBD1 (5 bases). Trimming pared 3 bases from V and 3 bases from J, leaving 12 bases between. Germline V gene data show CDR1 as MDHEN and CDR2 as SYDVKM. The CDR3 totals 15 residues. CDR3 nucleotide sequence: TGTGCCAGCAGTTTGGGGGACGGGGCCAATCAGCCCCAGCATTTT. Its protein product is CASSLGDGANQPQHF.

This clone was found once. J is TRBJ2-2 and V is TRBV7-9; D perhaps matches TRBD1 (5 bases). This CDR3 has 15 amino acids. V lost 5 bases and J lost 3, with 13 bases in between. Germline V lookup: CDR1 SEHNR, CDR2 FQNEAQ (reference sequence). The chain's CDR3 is CASSPQVGDTGELFF. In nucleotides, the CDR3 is TGTGCCAGCAGCCCACAGGTTGGGGACACCGGGGAGCTGTTTTTT.

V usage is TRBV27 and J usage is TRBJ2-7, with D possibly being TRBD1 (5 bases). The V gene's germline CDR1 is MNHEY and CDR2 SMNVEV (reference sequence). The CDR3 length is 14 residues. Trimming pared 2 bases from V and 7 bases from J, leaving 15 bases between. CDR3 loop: CASSLDPQRQEQYF. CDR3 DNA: TGTGCCAGCAGTTTAGACCCCCAGCGACAGGAGCAGTACTTC.

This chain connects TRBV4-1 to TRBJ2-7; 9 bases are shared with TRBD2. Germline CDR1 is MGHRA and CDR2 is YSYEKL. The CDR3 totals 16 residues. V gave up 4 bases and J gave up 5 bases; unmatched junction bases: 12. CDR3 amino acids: CASSPGPAGGKDEQYF. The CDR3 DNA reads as TGCGCCAGCAGCCCAGGCCCGGCGGGAGGGAAGGACGAGCAGTACTTC.

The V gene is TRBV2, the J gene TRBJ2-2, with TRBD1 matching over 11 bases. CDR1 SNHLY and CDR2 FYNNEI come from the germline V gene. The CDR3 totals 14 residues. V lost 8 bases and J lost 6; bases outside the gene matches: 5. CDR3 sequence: CASARDRGAGELFF. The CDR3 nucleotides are TGTGCCAGCGCCCGGGACAGGGGGGCCGGGGAGCTGTTTTTT.

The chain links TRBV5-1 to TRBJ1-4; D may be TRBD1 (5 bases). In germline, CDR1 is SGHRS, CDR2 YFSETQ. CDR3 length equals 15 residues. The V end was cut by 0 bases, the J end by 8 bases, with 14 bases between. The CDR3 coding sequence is TGCGCCAGCAGCTTGGAGGCAGGGATGTACGAAAAACTGTTTTTT. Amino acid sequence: CASSLEAGMYEKLFF.

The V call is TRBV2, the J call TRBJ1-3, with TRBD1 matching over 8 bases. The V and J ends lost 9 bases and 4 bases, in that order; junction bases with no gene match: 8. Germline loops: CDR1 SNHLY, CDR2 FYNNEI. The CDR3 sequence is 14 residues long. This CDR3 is CASTTGGRGNTIYF. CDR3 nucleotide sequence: TGTGCCAGTACTACAGGGGGAAGGGGAAACACCATATATTTT.

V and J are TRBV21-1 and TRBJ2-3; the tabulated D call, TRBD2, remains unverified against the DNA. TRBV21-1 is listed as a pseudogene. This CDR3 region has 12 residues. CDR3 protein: CASSNSLDTQYF. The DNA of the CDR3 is TGTGCCAGCAGCAATAGTTTAGATACGCAGTATTTT.

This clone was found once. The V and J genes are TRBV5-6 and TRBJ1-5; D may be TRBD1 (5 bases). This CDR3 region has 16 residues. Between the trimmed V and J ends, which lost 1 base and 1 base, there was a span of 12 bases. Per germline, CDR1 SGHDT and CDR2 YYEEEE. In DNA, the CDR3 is TGTGCCAGCAGCTTGACGGCCGGGGGAAGCAATCAGCCCCAGCATTTT. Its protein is CASSLTAGGSNQPQHF.

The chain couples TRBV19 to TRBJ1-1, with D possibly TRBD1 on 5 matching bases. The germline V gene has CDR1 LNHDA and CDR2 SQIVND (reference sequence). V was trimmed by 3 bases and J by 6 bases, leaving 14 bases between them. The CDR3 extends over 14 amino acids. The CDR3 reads CASSILGVDSEAFF. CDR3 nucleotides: TGTGCCAGTAGTATTCTGGGGGTTGACTCTGAAGCTTTCTTT.

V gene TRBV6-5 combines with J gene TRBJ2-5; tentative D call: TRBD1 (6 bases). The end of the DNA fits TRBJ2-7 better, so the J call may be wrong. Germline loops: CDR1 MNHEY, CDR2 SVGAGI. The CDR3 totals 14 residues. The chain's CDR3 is CASSYSQGRYEQYF. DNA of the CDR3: TGTGCCAGCAGTTACTCGCAGGGGCGCTACGAGCAGTACTTC.

The CDR3 DNA sequence: TGTGCCAGCAGTTTAATGATTGGCAATCAGCCCCAGCATTTT. It codes for CASSLMIGNQPQHF. The chain links TRBV28 to TRBJ1-5; D is unresolved. Germline V gene data show CDR1 as MDHEN and CDR2 as SYDVKM. There are 14 residues in the CDR3. V lost 2 bases and J 2 bases, leaving 7 bases between the germline ends.

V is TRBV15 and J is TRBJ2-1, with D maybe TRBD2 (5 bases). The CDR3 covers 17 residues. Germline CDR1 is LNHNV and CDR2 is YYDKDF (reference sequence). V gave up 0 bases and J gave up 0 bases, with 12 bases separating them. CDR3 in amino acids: CATSRDRGPSSYNEQFF. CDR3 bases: TGTGCCACCAGCAGAGATAGAGGGCCGAGCTCCTACAATGAGCAGTTCTTC.